This TCR beta chain comes out of a study of beta chain features in type 1 diabetes. Since all of the isolated RNA was reverse transcribed, expressed TCRB transcripts were what got sequenced. Using immunoSEQ multiplex PCR, the repertoire was profiled, and TCRdb retains in-frame clones only, with some absent. The repertoire holds around 250,000 clones, with roughly 21% as singletons. Points from the study as a whole: People with Type 1 diabetes carried modestly yet significantly shorter TCRB CDR3s in all four CD4+ subsets.

With regard to this clone: Its antigen is as yet unknown.

The germline gives CDR1 LGHNA, CDR2 YSLEER. Trimming pared 3 bases from V and 10 bases from J, leaving 12 bases between. CDR3 length equals 12 residues. Sequencing was done on a sample of naive CD4+ T cells from blood. The gene calls are TRBV4-3 and TRBJ1-2; D unresolved. This TCR was sampled from a middle-aged woman with type 1 diabetes. The CDR3 region has the DNA TGCGCCAGCAGCCAGGTGGAGGGTTACTACACCTTC. As protein: CASSQVEGYYTF.